This is a list of T cell receptor beta chains from one sample in a study of T cells expressing NK-cell markers. TCRdb reprocessed the 5' RACE reads and keeps a single row for each CDR3 protein, giving no DNA. The table for this sample gives some 600,000 distinct CDR3 sequences. Sample: blood T cells: a sorted CD56 or NKG2C T cell subset, CD4+ or CD8+ T cells, or bulk PBMC T cells (not recorded which). These receptors originate from a man aged 18 to 30 in good health. Both conserved end residues are part of each CDR3.

v_gene	j_gene	CDR3aa
TRBV20-1	TRBJ2-3	CSARILTRDTQYF
TRBV7-2	TRBJ2-3	CASRPPEITDTQYF
TRBV2	TRBJ2-2	CASSGRANTGELFF
TRBV20-1	TRBJ2-7	CSAGAGHPYEQYF
TRBV4-1	TRBJ1-1	CASSHRENTEAFF
TRBV5-1	TRBJ2-2	CASRDREFTGELFF
TRBV6-5	TRBJ2-7	CASSYSGDPSYEQYF
TRBV5-4	TRBJ2-1	CASSLVAGLAGGPYNEQFF
TRBV28	TRBJ2-2	CASSLGPVGELFF
TRBV20-1	TRBJ2-1	CSARVSSGAPIEQFF
TRBV7-2	TRBJ2-7	CASSFPSYEQYF
TRBV5-1	TRBJ2-2	CASSFAQGNAGELFF
TRBV4-3	TRBJ1-1	CASSRNLQGRTEAFF
TRBV6-5	TRBJ2-7	CASSYAEGQGSGEQYF
TRBV27	TRBJ2-5	CASSLEAPSGGGTQYF
TRBV7-9	TRBJ2-7	CASSFEGATNEQYF
TRBV12-3/TRBV12-4	TRBJ2-1	CASSFLSRGTNEQFF
TRBV6-5	TRBJ1-4	CASRTDGTGNEKLFF
TRBV4-2	TRBJ1-1	CASSQVGSLNTEAFF
TRBV24-1	TRBJ2-1	CATSDLWSGGPTYNEQFF
TRBV11-3	TRBJ2-4	CASSLGAKNIQYF
TRBV12-3/TRBV12-4	TRBJ2-5	CASSRAKGIETQYF
TRBV15	TRBJ2-7	CATKPSSGGKYEQYF
TRBV12-3/TRBV12-4	TRBJ2-2	CASSRGSTGELFF
TRBV6-5	TRBJ2-3	CASSLRVETDTQYF
TRBV18	TRBJ2-4	CASSPAEAKNIQYF
TRBV2	TRBJ1-5	CASSDSAHSTGPQHF
TRBV7-2	TRBJ2-7	CASSVGLAGSYEQYF
TRBV6-1	TRBJ1-1	CASRRGPGLNTEAFF
TRBV20-1	TRBJ2-7	CSARDESGKGEQYF
TRBV25-1	TRBJ2-7	CASEPSGSSYEQYF
TRBV6-5	TRBJ1-5	CASSYSSRGAQPQHF
TRBV18	TRBJ2-6	CASSQTTTGSGANVLTF
TRBV20-1	TRBJ1-6	CSARGGTATNSPLHF
TRBV28	TRBJ2-7	CASSFRDTYYEQYF
TRBV5-1	TRBJ2-3	CASSRDRDSTDTQYF
TRBV7-6	TRBJ2-5	CASSLEPGVETQYF
TRBV7-8	TRBJ2-1	CASSPTSGSVYNEQFF
TRBV20-1	TRBJ2-1	CSVDGLEAYNEQFF
TRBV5-1	TRBJ2-7	CASSLDRGRQLYEQYF
TRBV5-5	TRBJ1-4	CASSQDGRNEKLFF
TRBV19	TRBJ2-5	CASSTPMTAYQETQYF
TRBV18	TRBJ2-2	CASSPLATNANTGELFF
TRBV12-3/TRBV12-4	TRBJ2-7	CASTSGTSGSLYEQYF
TRBV20-1	TRBJ2-7	CSARDGVRVAMEQYF
TRBV7-8	TRBJ2-4	CASSLGDRGLYF
TRBV15	TRBJ2-1	CATSREDGSNQFF
TRBV6-5	TRBJ2-1	CASTKGGKEFF
TRBV6-2/TRBV6-3	TRBJ2-1	CASTLIAGGPLNEQFF